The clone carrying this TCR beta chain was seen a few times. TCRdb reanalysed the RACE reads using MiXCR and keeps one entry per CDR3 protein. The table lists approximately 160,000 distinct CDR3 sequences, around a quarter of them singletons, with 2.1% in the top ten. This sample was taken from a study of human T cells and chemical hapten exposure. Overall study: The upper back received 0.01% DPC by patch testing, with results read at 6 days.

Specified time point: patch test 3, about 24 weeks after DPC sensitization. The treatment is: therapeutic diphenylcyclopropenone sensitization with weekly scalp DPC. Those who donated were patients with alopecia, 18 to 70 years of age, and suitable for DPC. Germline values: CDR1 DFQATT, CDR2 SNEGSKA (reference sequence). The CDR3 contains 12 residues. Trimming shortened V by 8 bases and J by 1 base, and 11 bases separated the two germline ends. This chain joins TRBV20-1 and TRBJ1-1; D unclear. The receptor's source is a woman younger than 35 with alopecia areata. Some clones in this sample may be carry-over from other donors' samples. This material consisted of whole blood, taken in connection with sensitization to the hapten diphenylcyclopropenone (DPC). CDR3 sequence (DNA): TGCAGTTCTTTCCCCCAGAACACTGAAGCTTTCTTT. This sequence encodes CSSFPQNTEAFF.